The 29 T cell receptor beta chains below all came from one sample that was sequenced in a study of T cell changes during pregnancy in multiple sclerosis. Clones were sequenced by immunoSEQ multiplex PCR, and TCRdb holds only the in-frame ones, with some missing. The data contain over 35,000 clones, approximately 91% of them singletons. Material: CD4+ T cells from peripheral blood mononuclear cells, obtained in the third trimester of pregnancy. The receptors here all came from a female donor in good health, enrolled as a control in a pregnancy study.

This chain joins TRBV7-9 and TRBJ2-2; 8 bases are shared with TRBD2. The germline V gene encodes CDR1 SEHNR and CDR2 FQNEAQ (reference sequence). After removal of 5 bases from V and 8 bases from J, the junction contained 7 bases not matched to a gene. The CDR3 consists of 14 residues. The CDR3 sequence is CASSPQASGGELFF. The CDR3 nucleotides read TGTGCCAGCAGCCCCCAGGCTAGCGGGGGGGAGCTGTTTTTT.

On this clone: The DNA is omitted, as the CDR3 cannot be located on it reliably, and the CDR3 follows TCRdb's listing. J is TRBJ1-2 and V is TRBV19. Per germline, CDR1 LNHDA and CDR2 SQIVND (reference sequence). A total of 14 residues make up the CDR3, ends included. The CDR3 loop is CASTSGRSHYGYTF.

This clone is a singleton in its sample. This chain links TRBV28 with TRBJ2-2, with 7 bases identical to TRBD2. There are 16 residues in the CDR3. V shed 3 bases and J 8 bases; nucleotides not matched to a gene: 12. Looked up from germline, CDR1 is MDHEN and CDR2 is SYDVKM. The CDR3 sequence is CASSLLSSGNFGELFF. The CDR3 coding sequence is TGTGCCAGCAGTTTGTTGTCTAGCGGAAATTTTGGGGAGCTGTTTTTT.

The chain recombines TRBV11-1 with TRBJ2-1; TRBD2 agrees at 10 bases. V lost 11 bases and J lost 0; bases outside the gene matches: 7. CDR1 SGHAT and CDR2 FQDESV come from the germline V gene (reference sequence). The CDR3 covers 15 residues. The CDR3 loop is CASQSGRGSYNEQFF. In DNA, the CDR3 is TGTGCCTCGCAGAGCGGGAGGGGCTCCTACAATGAGCAGTTCTTC.

The CDR3 DNA sequence: TGTGCCAGCAGCTTCGGGATTGCTGGCGGGGAGCTGTTTTTT. This encodes CASSFGIAGGELFF. The chain carries TRBV5-6 and TRBJ2-2, with D tentatively TRBD2 (5 bases). Germline V gene sequence: CDR1 SGHDT, CDR2 YYEEEE. The CDR3 extends over 14 amino acids. Trimming shortened V by 2 bases and J by 7 bases, and 12 bases separated the two germline ends.

The table lists this clone with a count of one. The chain combines TRBV18 with TRBJ1-3; D is possibly TRBD1 (6 bases). Trimming removed 2 bases at V and 0 bases at J, with 8 bases between. The CDR3 runs to 15 residues. CDR1 is KGHSH, CDR2 LQKENI, per germline. This CDR3 is CASSPRDNSGNTIYF. CDR3 DNA sequence: TGTGCCAGCTCACCAAGGGACAACTCTGGAAACACCATATATTTT.

The V call is TRBV5-1, the J call TRBJ2-7; a possible D gene is TRBD2 (5 bases). Trimming left V 0 bases short and J 6 bases short, with 13 bases between. From germline, CDR1 is SGHRS and CDR2 YFSETQ. This CDR3 comprises 14 residues. This CDR3 reads CASSLVSGEFEQYF. In DNA, the CDR3 is TGCGCCAGCAGCTTGGTTTCCGGGGAATTCGAGCAGTACTTC. The variable domain in full, with the rest retrieved from reference TRBV5-1 and TRBJ2-7, is KAGVTQTPRYLIKTRGQQVTLSCSPISGHRSVSWYQQTPGQGLQFLFEYFSETQRNKGNFPGRFSGRQFSNSRSEMNVSTLELGDSALYLCASSLVSGEFEQYFGPGTRLTVT.

There are a few counts of this clone. This chain uses TRBV2 with TRBJ1-6, with 8 bases that match TRBD1. The V segment lost 5 bases and the J segment 10 bases; nucleotides outside the gene matches: 7. The CDR3 has 14 residues. Germline CDR1 is SNHLY and CDR2 is FYNNEI. The CDR3 DNA sequence: TGTGCCAGCAGTTCCCAGGGGGCACGATCACCCCTCCACTTT. Its translation: CASSSQGARSPLHF.

The V and J genes are TRBV19 and TRBJ2-1; the D is unclear. The CDR3 contains 15 residues. Trimming cost V 4 bases and J 10 bases, with 20 bases left between them. Germline loops: CDR1 LNHDA, CDR2 SQIVND (reference sequence). Written as DNA, the CDR3 is TGTGCCAGTAGTAAGCTCGACACCGATTCAAGGGAGCAGTTCTTC. The encoded protein is CASSKLDTDSREQFF.

The J gene is TRBJ1-2, the V gene TRBV5-1; D not resolved. V was shortened by 4 bases and J by 3 bases, with 16 bases between the two germline ends. Germline V CDR1 and CDR2: SGHRS, YFSETQ. CDR3 length: 15 amino acids. CDR3 amino acids: CASSERARVDYGYTF. DNA of the CDR3: TGCGCCAGCAGCGAGCGGGCCAGAGTTGACTATGGCTACACCTTC.

J is TRBJ1-1 and V is TRBV5-1; the D gene is possibly TRBD1 (6 bases). Germline lookup yields CDR1 SGHRS and CDR2 YFSETQ. Trimming stripped 4 bases from V and 0 bases from J, with 16 bases between. CDR3 size: 16 residues. CDR3 in amino acids: CASSLQGGALNTEAFF. The CDR3 DNA sequence: TGCGCCAGCAGCCTACAGGGTGGGGCCCTGAACACTGAAGCTTTCTTT.

The chain employs TRBV7-8 and TRBJ2-3, with 11 bases aligning to TRBD2. In germline, CDR1 is SGHVS, CDR2 FQNEAQ. Germline trimming cut 5 bases from V and 2 bases from J; bases unmatched to any gene: 3. The CDR3 runs 15 residues. The CDR3 loop reads CASSISGGATDTQYF. CDR3 nucleotide sequence: TGTGCCAGCAGCATTAGCGGGGGGGCCACAGATACGCAGTATTTT.

The chain has TRBV30 and TRBJ2-3; perhaps TRBD2 as D (5 bases). This CDR3 is built from 14 residues. Germline loops: CDR1 GTSNPN, CDR2 SVGIG (reference sequence). Trimming pared 0 bases from V and 2 bases from J, leaving 9 bases between. The CDR3, as DNA: TGTGCCTGGAGTGTAACGGGATTCACAGATACGCAGTATTTT. This sequence encodes CAWSVTGFTDTQYF.

The table lists this clone with a few counts. The chain joins TRBV7-3 to TRBJ1-2; D ambiguous. This CDR3 spans 13 amino acids. CDR1 SGHTA and CDR2 FQGTGA come from the germline V gene. Trimming cost V 2 bases and J 8 bases, with 12 bases left between them. The chain's CDR3 is CASSLDNMQGYTF. CDR3 nucleotides: TGTGCCAGCAGCTTAGACAATATGCAGGGCTACACCTTC.

The chain joins TRBV7-2 to TRBJ2-5; TRBD2 matches 9 bases. The germline CDR1 and CDR2 sequences are SGHTA and FQGNSA. V shed 5 bases and J 5 bases; nucleotides not matched to a gene: 9. The CDR3 runs to 15 residues. In DNA, the CDR3 is TGTGCCAGCAGCATTCGACGGACTAGCGAGGAGACCCAGTACTTC. Translated: CASSIRRTSEETQYF.

V usage is TRBV5-8 and J usage is TRBJ2-5, with D unclear. The length of the CDR3 is 11 residues. Deletions cut 3 bases from V and 8 bases from J, with 8 bases between. Germline loops: CDR1 SGHTS, CDR2 YDEGEE. CDR3 protein: CASSSVGTQYF. The CDR3 DNA reads TGTGCCAGCAGCTCGGTCGGTACCCAGTACTTC.

The sample holds one count of this clone. The chain couples TRBV5-1 to TRBJ1-1; no definite D call. The germline V and J ends were trimmed by 0 bases and 1 base, with 7 bases remaining between them. CDR1 and CDR2 (germline): SGHRS, YFSETQ. The CDR3 has 14 amino acids. CDR3 sequence: CASSLDPRNTEAFF. The CDR3, as DNA: TGCGCCAGCAGCTTGGACCCGAGGAACACTGAAGCTTTCTTT.

The chain combines TRBV6-6 with TRBJ2-7, with TRBD1 matching over 8 bases. Losses at the gene ends were 4 bases for V and 7 bases for J; bases not matched to a gene: 3. This CDR3 has 12 amino acids. Germline V CDR1 and CDR2: MNHNY, SVGAGI (reference sequence). The CDR3 spells CASSFTGGEQYF. The CDR3 nucleotides read TGTGCCAGCAGTTTTACAGGGGGAGAGCAGTACTTC.

The chain combines TRBV19 with TRBJ2-3; D not resolved. The V end lost 1 base, the J end lost 4 bases, and 6 bases lay between the germline ends. In germline, CDR1 is LNHDA, CDR2 SQIVND (reference sequence). This CDR3 contains 13 residues. The CDR3 is CASSIAAADTQYF. CDR3 DNA sequence: TGTGCCAGTAGTATAGCCGCAGCAGATACGCAGTATTTT. The variable domain in full, completed from reference TRBV19 and TRBJ2-3, reads DGGITQSPKYLFRKEGQNVTLSCEQNLNHDAMYWYRQDPGQGLRLIYYSQIVNDFQKGDIAEGYSVSREKKESFPLTVTSAQKNPTAFYLCASSIAAADTQYFGPGTRLTVL.

The rearrangement uses TRBV5-1 and TRBJ1-2; no definite D call. Per germline, CDR1 SGHRS and CDR2 YFSETQ. The length of the CDR3 is 12 residues. V gave up 0 bases and J gave up 4 bases, with 4 bases separating them. This CDR3 is CASSLDSYGYTF. In nucleotides, the CDR3 is TGCGCCAGCAGCTTGGACAGCTATGGCTACACCTTC. The full variable domain, rest sourced from reference TRBV5-1 and TRBJ1-2, is KAGVTQTPRYLIKTRGQQVTLSCSPISGHRSVSWYQQTPGQGLQFLFEYFSETQRNKGNFPGRFSGRQFSNSRSEMNVSTLELGDSALYLCASSLDSYGYTFGSGTRLTVV.

V gene TRBV12-5 combines with J gene TRBJ2-3, with TRBD2 matching over 8 bases. Trimming removed 6 bases from V and 6 bases from J; junction bases left unmatched: 11. The CDR3 loop spans 15 amino acids. Germline loops: CDR1 LGHNT, CDR2 FRNRAP. The CDR3 loop reads CASGATGGVRDTQYF. The CDR3 region has the DNA TGTGCTAGTGGCGCAACCGGGGGGGTCCGTGATACGCAGTATTTT. The variable domain in full, completed from reference TRBV12-5 and TRBJ2-3, reads DARVTQTPRHKVTEMGQEVTMRCQPILGHNTVFWYRQTMMQGLELLAYFRNRAPLDDSGMPKDRFSAEMPDATLATLKIQPSEPRDSAVYFCASGATGGVRDTQYFGPGTRLTVL.

The chain links TRBV5-1 to TRBJ1-5, with 7 bases fitting TRBD1. V dropped 3 bases and J dropped 8; count of bases not matched to a gene: 8. The germline CDR1 and CDR2 sequences are SGHRS and YFSETQ. The CDR3 extends over 14 amino acids. CDR3 protein: CASSWGDRGEPQHF. The CDR3 nucleotides read TGCGCCAGCAGCTGGGGGGACAGAGGGGAGCCCCAGCATTTT.

The chain joins TRBV7-8 to TRBJ2-1, with 10 bases lining up with TRBD2. Germline V lookup: CDR1 SGHVS, CDR2 FQNEAQ. V trimming: 5 bases; J trimming: 4 bases; junction bases outside the gene matches: 8. The CDR3 totals 16 residues. The CDR3 nucleotides read TGTGCCAGCAGCCTCCAACCTAGCGGGGGTTACAATGAGCAGTTCTTC. Protein: CASSLQPSGGYNEQFF.

This clone was picked up one time. This rearrangement joins TRBV7-3 to TRBJ2-3; 8 bases agree with TRBD2. The length of the CDR3 is 15 residues. Germline assignment: CDR1 SGHTA and CDR2 FQGTGA. V shed 0 bases and J 8 bases; nucleotides not matched to a gene: 7. CDR3 residues: CASSLTGAGDGTQYF. CDR3 DNA sequence: TGTGCCAGCAGCTTAACGGGAGCGGGAGATGGTACGCAGTATTTT. Full variable domain (outside the CDR3, taken from reference TRBV7-3 and TRBJ2-3): GAGVSQTPSNKVTEKGKYVELRCDPISGHTALYWYRQSLGQGPEFLIYFQGTGAADDSGLPNDRFFAVRPEGSVSTLKIQRTERGDSAVYLCASSLTGAGDGTQYFGPGTRLTVL.

V is TRBV30 and J is TRBJ2-5, with 14 bases identical to TRBD2. Germline V CDR1 and CDR2: GTSNPN, SVGIG (reference sequence). This CDR3 is 15 amino acids long. The junction had 9 bases not matched to a gene; V was cut back by 4 bases and J by 8 bases. CDR3 in DNA: TGTGCCTGGACCCCGGGACTAGCGGGGGTTGAAACCCAGTACTTC. It translates to CAWTPGLAGVETQYF.

Only one count was recorded for this clone. The chain is built from TRBV4-1 and TRBJ2-6, with D unresolved. With 1 base removed from V and 4 bases from J, the gap between germline ends came to 17 bases. The germline gives CDR1 MGHRA, CDR2 YSYEKL. The CDR3 is made up of 18 amino acids. The CDR3 sequence is CASSQVELGQAGANVLTF. The CDR3 DNA reads as TGCGCCAGCAGCCAAGTTGAGCTCGGCCAGGCGGGGGCCAACGTCCTGACTTTC.

Points on this clone: Relative to the germline gene, one junction end is altered; a read error may explain this. Other nucleotide sequences in the sample specify the same CDR3. The chain combines TRBV29-1 with TRBJ1-1; the D gene is possibly TRBD1 (5 bases). The CDR3 runs 11 residues. From germline, CDR1 is SQVTM and CDR2 ANQGSEA. This CDR3 reads CSATENTEAFF. DNA of the CDR3: TGCAGCGCGACAGAGAACACTGAAGCCTTCTTT. The entire variable domain, with the rest obtained from reference TRBV29-1 and TRBJ1-1, is as follows: SAVISQKPSRDICQRGTSLTIQCQVDSQVTMMFWYRQQPGQSLTLIATANQGSEATYESGFVIDKFPISRPNLTFSTLTVSNMSPEDSSIYLCSATENTEAFFGQGTRLTVV.

The chain combines TRBV28 with TRBJ2-4; a possible D gene is TRBD2 (6 bases). The germline V gene encodes CDR1 MDHEN and CDR2 SYDVKM. This CDR3 contains 15 residues. With 6 bases removed from V and 2 bases from J, the gap between germline ends came to 14 bases. CDR3 amino acids: CASRKGLLTKNIQYF. CDR3 sequence (DNA): TGTGCCAGCAGAAAGGGACTCCTAACCAAAAACATTCAGTACTTC.

This chain joins TRBV5-1 and TRBJ2-3; D remains unclear. V shed 4 bases and J shed 2 bases, with 5 bases lying between them. CDR1 is SGHRS, CDR2 YFSETQ, per germline. The length of the CDR3 is 12 residues. The CDR3 is CASSPSTDTQYF. In nucleotides, the CDR3 is TGCGCCAGCAGCCCCTCCACAGATACGCAGTATTTT.